The T cell receptor (beta chain) under discussion was sequenced for a study of CD8 T cells in ankylosing spondylitis. Germline CDR1 is DFQATT and CDR2 is SNEGSKA (reference sequence). V was cut by 5 bases and J by 3 bases, with 11 bases left in between. The CDR3 spans 12 residues. Findings and limits, study-wide: Certain motif variants had earlier been reported in reactive arthritis synovial fluid and blood. Clones linked to disease were reported to show significant enrichment in matched ankylosing spondylitis synovial fluid. A TCR beta motif made of eight highly homologous variants seemed typical of ankylosing spondylitis blood.

Library preparation for TCR beta used quantitative 5'-RACE with molecular barcodes. TCRdb processed the 5' RACE reads anew with MiXCR; each CDR3 protein has one entry. This sample has some 340,000 distinct CDR3 sequences, with roughly 14% found just once. This clonotype appeared a few times. Its target is not known. Sequencing used blood, either unsorted or a sorted T cell fraction (not recorded which). The rearrangement joins TRBV20-1 to TRBJ2-7; no definite D call. The TCR was taken from a male donor with ankylosing spondylitis or in good health (not recorded which). This chain's CDR3 is CSAGLWGYEQYF. The CDR3 DNA sequence: TGCAGTGCTGGCCTATGGGGCTACGAGCAGTACTTC.